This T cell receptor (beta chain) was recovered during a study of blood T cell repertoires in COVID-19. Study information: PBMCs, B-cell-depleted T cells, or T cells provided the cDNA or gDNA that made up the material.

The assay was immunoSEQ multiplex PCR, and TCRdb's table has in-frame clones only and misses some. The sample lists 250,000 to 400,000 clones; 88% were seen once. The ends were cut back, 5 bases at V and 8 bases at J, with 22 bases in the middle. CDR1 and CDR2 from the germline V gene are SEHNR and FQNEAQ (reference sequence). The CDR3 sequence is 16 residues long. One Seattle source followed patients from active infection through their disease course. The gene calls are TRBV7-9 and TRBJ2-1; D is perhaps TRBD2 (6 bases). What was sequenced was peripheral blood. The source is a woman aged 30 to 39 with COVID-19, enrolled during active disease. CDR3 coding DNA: TGTGCCAGCAGCCATCCCGAACGACTAGAGATGGATGAGCAGTTCTTC. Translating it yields CASSHPERLEMDEQFF.